Below are 27 T cell receptor beta chains sequenced from a single sample in a study of blood T cell repertoires in COVID-19 (dated by TCRdb to the early 2020s). Preparation of the library involved the immunoSEQ multiplex PCR assay. Entries here come from immuneACCESS through TCRdb and include only in-frame sequences with V and J called. Some clones fail to appear in such tables; in the studies checked, an unresolved V gene covers under half of the shortfall, and the cause of the remainder is unknown. Across this sample there are roughly 330,000 clones, with roughly 87% seen only once. Approximately 9.3% of the sample goes to the ten largest clones. Material for sequencing was peripheral blood. These TCRs come from a man aged 25-45 years with COVID-19, enrolled during active disease.

This chain joins TRBV27 and TRBJ1-1; D is possibly TRBD1 (5 bases). The ends were cut back, 2 bases at V and 1 base at J, with 14 bases in the middle. Germline CDR1 MNHEY, CDR2 SMNVEV (reference sequence). This CDR3 comprises 16 residues. CDR3 in amino acids: CASSLDYQGWNTEAFF. The CDR3 DNA is TGTGCCAGCAGTTTAGATTACCAGGGCTGGAACACTGAAGCTTTCTTT.

This chain uses TRBV28 with TRBJ2-2; 10 nucleotides line up with TRBD2. Trimming took 3 bases from V and 0 from J; bases not matched to a gene: 10. Looked up from germline, CDR1 is MDHEN and CDR2 is SYDVKM. The CDR3 has 19 amino acids. The CDR3 nucleotides are TGTGCCAGCAGTTTCGTTCCACTAGCGGGATCCGCGAACACCGGGGAGCTGTTTTTT. Amino acid sequence: CASSFVPLAGSANTGELFF. Filled out from reference TRBV28 and TRBJ2-2, the complete variable domain reads DVKVTQSSRYLVKRTGEKVFLECVQDMDHENMFWYRQDPGLGLRLIYFSYDVKMKEKGDIPEGYSVSREKKERFSLILESASTNQTSMYLCASSFVPLAGSANTGELFFGEGSRLTVL.

J is TRBJ1-6 and V is TRBV5-1; D is ambiguous. The CDR3 loop spans 14 amino acids. V was clipped by 7 bases and J by 6 bases, with 14 bases between them. Germline V gives CDR1 SGHRS, CDR2 YFSETQ. For the CDR3, the DNA is TGCGCCAGCTCGGAGGTGATGGGTAATTCACCCCTCCACTTT. This translates into CASSEVMGNSPLHF.

On this clone itself: Within the sample, other DNA sequences also encode this same CDR3. V is TRBV3-1 (or the pseudogene TRBV3-2) and J is TRBJ1-1, with 11 nucleotides matching TRBD1. The V segment lost 3 bases and the J segment 5 bases; nucleotides outside the gene matches: 2. CDR3 length: 14 amino acids. Germline loops: CDR1 LGHDT, CDR2 YNNKEL (reference sequence). This CDR3 reads CASSQGQGGTEAFF. The CDR3, as DNA: TGTGCCAGCAGCCAGGGACAGGGGGGTACTGAAGCTTTCTTT.

V usage is TRBV10-3 and J usage is TRBJ2-7, with D possibly being TRBD1 (5 bases). In germline, CDR1 is ENHRY, CDR2 SYGVKD. The CDR3 is 13 amino acids. Trimming pared 2 bases from V and 1 base from J, leaving 6 bases between. In DNA form, the CDR3 reads TGTGCCATCAGTGAGGGGGCATCCTACGAGCAGTACTTC. It codes for CAISEGASYEQYF.

The chain employs TRBV19 and TRBJ2-3; TRBD2 matches at 8 bases. Germline V lookup: CDR1 LNHDA, CDR2 SQIVND (reference sequence). The CDR3 loop spans 14 amino acids. V was pared by 5 bases and J by 2 bases, with 3 bases of the junction left unmatched. CDR3: CASSLSGVTDTQYF. CDR3 nucleotides: TGTGCCAGTAGTCTTAGCGGGGTCACAGATACGCAGTATTTT.

The DNA of the CDR3 is TGCGCCAGCAGCGGCGGACAGGCTTGGTGGCCCCTCCACTTT. Translated: CASSGGQAWWPLHF. V gene TRBV23-1 combines with J gene TRBJ1-6; TRBD1 aligns across 7 bases. TRBV23-1 is an ORF, and what it does is uncertain. With V trimmed by 6 bases and J by 13 bases, 12 bases remained unmatched. CDR3 size: 14 residues.

This rearrangement joins TRBV5-6 to TRBJ2-3; D is possibly TRBD2 (7 bases). Trimming removed 0 bases at V and 6 bases at J, with 11 bases between. Germline V lookup: CDR1 SGHDT, CDR2 YYEEEE. The CDR3 extends over 14 amino acids. In nucleotides, the CDR3 is TGTGCCAGCAGCTTGGCCGGGGGGCGGGATACGCAGTATTTT. Amino acid sequence: CASSLAGGRDTQYF.

This clone was counted once. The chain recombines TRBV14 with TRBJ1-1, with 9 nucleotides matching TRBD1. V was pared by 2 bases and J by 5 bases, with 6 bases of the junction left unmatched. This CDR3 has 15 amino acids. Germline values: CDR1 SGHDN, CDR2 FVKESK. The CDR3 nucleotides are TGTGCCAGCAGCCAACCACAGGGGGCGTGGACTGAAGCTTTCTTT. It translates to CASSQPQGAWTEAFF.

The genes are TRBV18 and TRBJ2-5, with 12 bases lining up with TRBD2. Germline CDR1 and CDR2: KGHSH and LQKENI. Trimming removed 2 bases from V and 6 bases from J; junction bases left unmatched: 4. CDR3 length equals 15 residues. The DNA for the CDR3 is TGTGCCAGCTCACCAACTAGCGGGGGGATCCAGACCCAGTACTTC. Protein sequence: CASSPTSGGIQTQYF.

The rearrangement joins TRBV25-1 to TRBJ1-2; no firm D call. V shed 4 bases and J shed 3 bases, with 18 bases lying between them. Germline lookup yields CDR1 MGHDK and CDR2 SYGVNS. The CDR3 covers 16 residues. The DNA for the CDR3 is TGTGCCAGCAGTGCCACGGGAGGGAGGCTGGACTATGGCTACACCTTC. Translation gives CASSATGGRLDYGYTF.

The chain uses TRBV3-1 (or the pseudogene TRBV3-2) and TRBJ2-7; D is possibly TRBD2 (5 bases). This CDR3 is built from 14 residues. Germline CDR1 is LGHDT and CDR2 is YNNKEL (reference sequence). V was trimmed by 8 bases and J by 9 bases, leaving 23 bases between them. CDR3 in amino acids: CASGEGEGSRGQYF. In DNA form, the CDR3 reads TGTGCCAGCGGCGAAGGAGAAGGGTCCCGGGGGCAGTACTTC.

The rearrangement links TRBV19 to TRBJ1-5; TRBD1 might be the D (5 bases). The V end was cut by 5 bases, the J end by 11 bases, with 19 bases between. Germline values: CDR1 LNHDA, CDR2 SQIVND (reference sequence). The CDR3 extends over 14 amino acids. For the CDR3, the DNA is TGTGCCAGTAGTTTATCCGGGGCAGGAGGGGCCCAGCATTTT. Its translation: CASSLSGAGGAQHF.

CDR3 sequence: CASSQRTQETQYF. As DNA, the CDR3 is TGTGCCAGCAGCCAACGAACTCAAGAGACCCAGTACTTC. V is TRBV7-2 and J is TRBJ2-5; D is unclear. The CDR3 contains 13 residues. Germline loops: CDR1 SGHTA, CDR2 FQGNSA. Trimming left V 5 bases short and J 2 bases short, with 9 bases between. The entire variable domain, with the rest obtained from reference TRBV7-2 and TRBJ2-5, is as follows: GAGVSQSPSNKVTEKGKDVELRCDPISGHTALYWYRQSLGQGLEFLIYFQGNSAPDKSGLPSDRFSAERTGGSVSTLTIQRTQQEDSAVYLCASSQRTQETQYFGPGTRLLVL.

This chain joins TRBV7-2 and TRBJ2-1; possible D gene TRBD2, 5 bases. The CDR3 is 13 amino acids. V lost 5 bases to trimming and J lost 10 bases, with 15 bases between them. Per the germline V gene, CDR1 is SGHTA and CDR2 is FQGNSA. CDR3 nucleotide sequence: TGTGCCAGCAGCCCGTTCTCTGGCGGGGAGCAGTTCTTC. Translating gives CASSPFSGGEQFF.

V and J are TRBV28 and TRBJ1-2; D not resolved. This CDR3 contains 14 residues. Germline lookup yields CDR1 MDHEN and CDR2 SYDVKM. The germline V and J ends were trimmed by 6 bases and 0 bases, with 11 bases remaining between them. The CDR3 sequence: CASSYSGTNYGYTF. In nucleotides, the CDR3 is TGTGCCAGCAGCTACTCCGGGACTAACTATGGCTACACCTTC.

The rearrangement uses TRBV27 and TRBJ2-1, with 7 bases that match TRBD2. The ends lost 10 bases at V and 4 bases at J; junction bases unmatched: 10. The CDR3 spans 14 residues. Germline V gives CDR1 MNHEY, CDR2 SMNVEV (reference sequence). The DNA for the CDR3 is TGTGCCATCGCGCCTAGCGGAGGGTACAATGAGCAGTTCTTC. As protein: CAIAPSGGYNEQFF.

J is TRBJ1-5 and V is TRBV6-2 or TRBV6-3, with 10 nucleotides matching TRBD1. The CDR3 contains 14 residues. After removal of 5 bases from V and 5 bases from J, the junction contained 3 bases not matched to a gene. CDR1 MNHEY and CDR2 SVGEGT come from the germline V gene. CDR3 nucleotides: TGTGCCAGCAGTGGGGGGACAGGGGATCAGCCCCAGCATTTT. Translated: CASSGGTGDQPQHF.

The gene calls are TRBV9 and TRBJ2-7, with 11 bases identical to TRBD2. The CDR3 consists of 15 residues. Trimming removed 2 bases from V and 3 bases from J; junction bases left unmatched: 4. Per germline, CDR1 SGDLS and CDR2 YYNGEE. CDR3 residues: CASSVGTSGNYEQYF. For the CDR3, the DNA is TGTGCCAGCAGCGTCGGGACTAGCGGTAACTACGAGCAGTACTTC.

This chain connects TRBV7-3 to TRBJ2-1; a possible D gene is TRBD1 (6 bases). Germline CDR1 SGHTA, CDR2 FQGTGA. The CDR3 is made up of 15 amino acids. The germline V and J ends were trimmed by 5 bases and 3 bases, with 14 bases remaining between them. CDR3 in amino acids: CASSPQADSYNEQFF. CDR3 coding DNA: TGTGCCAGCAGCCCCCAAGCGGACAGCTACAATGAGCAGTTCTTC.

V usage is TRBV18 and J usage is TRBJ1-2; TRBD1 might be the D (6 bases). V dropped 1 base and J dropped 4 bases, with 10 bases sitting between them. The CDR3 loop spans 14 amino acids. Germline lookup yields CDR1 KGHSH and CDR2 LQKENI. The CDR3 DNA sequence: TGTGCCAGCTCACCACAGGGGGAAAGCTATGGCTACACCTTC. As protein: CASSPQGESYGYTF.

The chain uses TRBV19 and TRBJ1-5; a possible D gene is TRBD1 (5 bases). Deletions cut 5 bases from V and 5 bases from J, with 16 bases between. The CDR3 is made up of 15 amino acids. From germline, CDR1 is LNHDA and CDR2 SQIVND (reference sequence). Here the CDR3 reads CASSDYRGGDQPQHF. CDR3 nucleotide sequence: TGTGCCAGTAGTGACTACAGAGGAGGGGATCAGCCCCAGCATTTT.

The chain links TRBV2 to TRBJ1-4, with D unclear. Germline V gene sequence: CDR1 SNHLY, CDR2 FYNNEI. The CDR3 spans 15 residues. The germline V and J ends were trimmed by 7 bases and 3 bases, with 15 bases remaining between them. CDR3 DNA sequence: TGTGCCAGCAAGAAGTATGGGCAGCCTAATGAAAAACTGTTTTTT. Translating gives CASKKYGQPNEKLFF.

The V and J genes are TRBV5-1 and TRBJ2-5, with D maybe TRBD2 (6 bases). There are 15 residues in the CDR3. CDR1 is SGHRS, CDR2 YFSETQ, per germline. V lost 4 bases to trimming and J lost 5 bases, with 18 bases between them. The CDR3 loop reads CASSATGGVGETQYF. CDR3 DNA sequence: TGCGCCAGCAGCGCCACCGGAGGGGTAGGTGAGACCCAGTACTTC.

The chain uses TRBV18 and TRBJ2-1; D is unclear. CDR1 and CDR2 (germline): KGHSH, LQKENI. CDR3 size: 16 residues. V was trimmed by 3 bases and J by 0 bases, leaving 12 bases between them. CDR3 in DNA: TGTGCCAGCTCACCCTCTGGCGGCCGCTCCTACAATGAGCAGTTCTTC. Translation gives CASSPSGGRSYNEQFF.

The rearrangement links TRBV9 to TRBJ2-7, with 9 bases matching TRBD1. V dropped 1 base and J dropped 4; count of bases not matched to a gene: 9. This CDR3 has 16 amino acids. In germline, CDR1 is SGDLS, CDR2 YYNGEE. The CDR3 bases are TGTGCCAGCAGCGTACTCGCACAGGGGGCGGTTTACGAGCAGTACTTC. It is translated as CASSVLAQGAVYEQYF.

The genes are TRBV3-1 (or the pseudogene TRBV3-2) and TRBJ2-7, with D uncertain. CDR1 LGHDT and CDR2 YNNKEL come from the germline V gene (reference sequence). Trimming left V 1 base short and J 4 bases short, with 14 bases between. The CDR3 spans 15 residues. The CDR3 DNA reads TGTGCCAGCAGCCAAGTTGACATAAAATCTTACGAGCAGTACTTC. Translated: CASSQVDIKSYEQYF.